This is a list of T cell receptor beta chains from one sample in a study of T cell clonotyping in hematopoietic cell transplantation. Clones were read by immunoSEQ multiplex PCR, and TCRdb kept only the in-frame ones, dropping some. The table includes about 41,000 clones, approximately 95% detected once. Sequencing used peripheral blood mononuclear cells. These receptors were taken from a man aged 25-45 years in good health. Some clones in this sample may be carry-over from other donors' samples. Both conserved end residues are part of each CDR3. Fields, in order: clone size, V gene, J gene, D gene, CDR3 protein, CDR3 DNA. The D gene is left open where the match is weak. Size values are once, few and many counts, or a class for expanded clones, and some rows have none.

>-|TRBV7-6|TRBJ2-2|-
CASSPRGRFYTGELFF
TGTGCCAGCAGCCCCCGAGGGAGGTTTTACACCGGGGAGCTGTTTTTT
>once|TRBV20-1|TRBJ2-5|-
CSASGETQYF
TGCAGTGCTAGTGGGGAGACCCAGTACTTC
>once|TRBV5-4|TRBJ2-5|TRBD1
CASCHAGQGEETQYF
TGTGCCAGCTGCCACGCGGGACAGGGCGAAGAGACCCAGTACTTC
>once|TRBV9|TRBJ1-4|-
CASSVDPAGATNEKLFF
TGTGCCAGCAGCGTAGACCCCGCAGGAGCAACTAATGAAAAACTGTTTTTT
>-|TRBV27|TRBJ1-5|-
CASSLYSGGGGPLNQPQHF
TGTGCCAGCAGTTTATATTCCGGGGGCGGCGGTCCCCTGAATCAGCCCCAGCATTTT
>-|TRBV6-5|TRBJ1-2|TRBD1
CASSLRTGGVDGYTF
TGTGCCAGCAGTCTACGGACAGGGGGCGTGGATGGCTACACCTTC
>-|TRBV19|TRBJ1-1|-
CASSRDTVNTEAFF
TGTGCCAGTAGCCGGGACACAGTCAACACTGAAGCTTTCTTT
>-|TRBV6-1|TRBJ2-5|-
CASSVLWTTQETQYF
TGTGCCAGCAGCGTACTTTGGACTACTCAAGAGACCCAGTACTTC
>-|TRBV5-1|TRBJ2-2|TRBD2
CASSTGGTQLTGELFF
TGCGCCAGCAGCACGGGAGGGACCCAACTCACCGGGGAGCTGTTTTTT
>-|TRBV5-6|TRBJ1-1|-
CASSLGRADSF
TGTGCCAGCAGCTTGGGAAGGGCGGATTCATTT
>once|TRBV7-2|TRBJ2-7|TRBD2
CASSLGTSGRGWSYEQYF
TGTGCCAGCAGCTTAGGGACTAGCGGCCGGGGATGGAGCTACGAGCAGTACTTC
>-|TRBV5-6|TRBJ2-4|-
CASSAFGPNIQYF
TGTGCCAGCAGCGCGTTTGGTCCAAACATTCAGTACTTC
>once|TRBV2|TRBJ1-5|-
CASSSKTVNQPQHF
TGTGCCAGCAGTTCTAAGACAGTCAATCAGCCCCAGCATTTT
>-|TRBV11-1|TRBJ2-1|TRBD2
CASSRGTSGHNEQFF
TGTGCCAGCAGCCGAGGGACTAGCGGCCACAATGAGCAGTTCTTC
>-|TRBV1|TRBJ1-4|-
CTSSQSSTGTSKRTNEKLFF
TGCACCAGCAGCCAAAGTTCTACCGGGACATCCAAGAGAACTAATGAAAAACTGTTTTTT
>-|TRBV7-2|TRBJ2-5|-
CASSLLRQETQYF
TGTGCCAGCAGCTTACTCAGACAAGAGACCCAGTACTTC
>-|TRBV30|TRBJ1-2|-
CAWSAYSYGYTF
TGTGCCTGGAGTGCCTACAGCTATGGCTACACCTTC
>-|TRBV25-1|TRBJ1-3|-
CASSGLGGISSGNTIYF
TGTGCCAGCAGTGGATTAGGGGGGATTAGCTCTGGAAACACCATATATTTT
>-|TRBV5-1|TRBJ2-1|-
CASSLLLPGKEQFF
TGCGCCAGCAGCTTGTTACTGCCCGGGAAGGAGCAGTTCTTC
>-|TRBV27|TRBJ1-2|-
CASSLFGGLNYGYTF
TGTGCCAGCAGTTTATTTGGGGGCCTTAACTATGGCTACACCTTC
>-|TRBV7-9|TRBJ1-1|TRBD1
CASSHWTGTGAEAFF
TGTGCCAGCAGCCATTGGACAGGGACAGGAGCTGAAGCTTTCTTT
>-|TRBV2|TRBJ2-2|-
CASSRGELFF
TGTGCCAGCAGTCGCGGGGAGCTGTTTTTT
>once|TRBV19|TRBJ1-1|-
CASTFGGMNTEAFF
TGTGCCAGTACCTTCGGGGGGATGAACACTGAAGCTTTCTTT
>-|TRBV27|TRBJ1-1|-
CASLGGGDTEAFF
TGTGCCAGCCTAGGGGGAGGGGACACTGAAGCTTTCTTT
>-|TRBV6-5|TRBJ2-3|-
CASSYRYNTDTQYF
TGTGCCAGCAGTTACCGGTACAACACAGATACGCAGTATTTT
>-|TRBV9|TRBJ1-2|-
CASSVGTVYTF
TGTGCCAGCAGCGTCGGGACGGTTTACACCTTC
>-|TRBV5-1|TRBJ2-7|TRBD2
CASSLGGEGPEQYF
TGCGCCAGCAGCTTGGGGGGGGAGGGCCCCGAGCAGTACTTC
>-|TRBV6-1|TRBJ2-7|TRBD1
CATIGTVVVDEQYF
TGTGCCACCATCGGGACAGTGGTCGTCGACGAGCAGTACTTC
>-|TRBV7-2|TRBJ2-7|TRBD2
CASSNPELAGVSYEQYF
TGTGCCAGCAGCAACCCAGAACTAGCGGGAGTGTCCTACGAGCAGTACTTC
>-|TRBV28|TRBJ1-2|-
CASSLPGNRYGYTF
TGTGCCAGCAGTTTACCGGGGAATCGGTATGGCTACACCTTC
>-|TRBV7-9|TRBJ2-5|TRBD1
CASSSQPGQQSGAQYF
TGTGCCAGCAGCTCCCAACCGGGACAGCAATCCGGGGCCCAGTACTTC
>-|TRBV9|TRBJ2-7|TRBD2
CASSAGLAEYEQYF
TGTGCCAGCAGCGCGGGACTAGCGGAGTACGAGCAGTACTTC
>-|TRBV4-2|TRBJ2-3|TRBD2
CASSQDPSGGFNSATQYF
TGTGCCAGCAGCCAAGATCCTAGCGGGGGGTTCAACTCGGCTACGCAGTATTTT
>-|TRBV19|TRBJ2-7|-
CASSKFTSYEQYF
TGTGCCAGTAGTAAATTCACCTCCTACGAGCAGTACTTC
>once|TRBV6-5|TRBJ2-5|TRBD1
CASSYPGQKETQYF
TGTGCCAGCAGTTACCCGGGACAGAAGGAGACCCAGTACTTC
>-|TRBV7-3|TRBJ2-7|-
CASSLNGGYEQYF
TGTGCCAGCAGCTTAAACGGGGGATACGAGCAGTACTTC